The sample holds many counts of the clone carrying this T cell receptor beta chain. Its specificity is not known. This sample was included in a study of shared clonotypes between healthy human individuals. Sequenced by immunoSEQ multiplex PCR; TCRdb stores in-frame clones only, minus some. The repertoire holds 800,000 to 1,200,000 clones, with approximately 78% as singletons. The CDR3 contains 14 residues. CDR1 MNHEY and CDR2 SMNVEV come from the germline V gene (reference sequence). The V and J ends lost 5 bases and 3 bases respectively, with 14 bases between them. Study-wide points: Between a few donors, naive CD4 clonotypes were shared at a level of around 4.8%. The diversity represented, both genetic and in exposure history, was limited by few donors.

The TCR sequence derives from a man aged 18-30 years in good health. Some clones in this sample may be carry-over from other donors' samples. The chain links TRBV27 to TRBJ2-7; D is unresolved. The sample taken for sequencing was memory CD4+ T cells from PBMCs. This sample's subset: CD45RA-negative fraction. CDR3 nucleotide sequence: TGTGCCAGCAGTCTGGACGGCCGACGCTACGAGCAGTACTTC. Its protein product is CASSLDGRRYEQYF.